This T cell receptor (beta chain) was identified during a study of cytomegalovirus exposure and HLA in healthy donors (TCRdb year 2017). About the full investigation: In an earlier analysis of approximately 640 of the donors, 276 Gb of sequence data and 90 million to 120 million unique TCR beta sequences from roughly 190 million T cells were reported. Using immunosequencing, the study profiled T cell repertoires from fewer than 850 subjects and related those repertoires to cytomegalovirus serostatus. Along with the approximately 600-subject first cohort, a separate validation cohort of 120 different subjects was used. In an earlier analysis of 587 of the donors, high-throughput TCR beta sequencing was used to judge whether each TCR beta V gene segment behaved as functional or pseudogenic. In a later genetic analysis, genome-wide SNP genotypes for 398 of the 666 donors were used, and that subset was treated as a discovery cohort. High-throughput TCR immunosequencing, statistical association of individual TCRs with disease status, and machine learning were combined to predict cytomegalovirus infection status. The study aimed to test whether signatures of past pathogen exposure could be identified by cataloging public T cell receptors. The genetic ancestry cluster associated with self-reported Caucasian donors included around 76% of the 398 genotyped donors. Both class I and class II loci were covered by HLA typing, at four-digit resolution. To study patterns of TCR occurrence, a later analysis re-analyzed previously published TCR beta repertoires from 550 to 800 donors and added high-resolution HLA genotyping. Rather than using new phenotypic data, the later analysis identified candidate immune exposures from TCR beta sequences and from how often those sequences occurred across donors. Roughly five DR-DQ haplotypes were treated as single units for association and clustering because of strong linkage in the cohort. Donor age, sex, ethnicity and CMV serostatus were collected together with the repertoire data. The number of donors typed differed by locus, with 629-630 for A, B, C, DRB1 and DQB1, more than 500 for DQA1, 600 to 610 for DPA1, and over 400 for DPB1. On average, 235,054 unique TCR beta nucleotide sequences were sequenced per donor among 398 genotyped donors of the cohort, with roughly a sixth of those sequences being non-productive. All discovery cohort repertoires had been generated on a single sequencing platform. An early release that covered about 600 HLA-typed donors contained 250 to 350 gigabases of sequencing data and 80 million or so unique TCR sequences. Broader findings and caveats from the paper: Compared with equally common non-associated chains, HLA-associated TCR beta chains in a later analysis were more clonally expanded and had lower generation probabilities. A group of highly shared sequence variants was considered likely to be a technical artifact of the sequencing pipeline. The study gave a list of around 170 TCR beta chains associated with cytomegalovirus. HLA typing was unavailable for some donors at each locus, so association tests used only the typed subset. The earlier analysis of about 600 of the donors excluded roughly 16 rarely observed V segments, including chromosome 9 orphons, because counts were too low. Correlated functional status among segregating V segments might be attributable to linkage disequilibrium, but an unknown experimental factor could not be ruled out. Most CMV-associated TCR beta chains appeared to be HLA-restricted in a later analysis, and the HLA associations seemed to be driven largely by CMV exposure. The only immune exposure information available for the cohort was CMV serostatus. A further reported finding was that TCR beta sequences accurately predicted the HLA-A and HLA-B alleles for most subjects in the first cohort. A few of the identified cytomegalovirus-associated TCR beta chains were confirmed in vitro to be specific for cytomegalovirus antigens. In a later genetic analysis, fewer N-insertions in productive TCRs were reported among donors in an Asian-associated ancestry cluster than the approximately 670-donor mean. In an earlier analysis of more than 450 of the donors, most TCR beta V segments were observed in productive rearrangements about 87% or about 30% of the time, broadly matching IMGT annotations. According to a later analysis, parvovirus B19, influenza, CMV and Epstein-Barr virus appeared linked to several top co-occurrence clusters. Most TCR sequences were seen in very few donors, while some public TCRs were found in many individuals. Assigning TCR associations to individual alleles was difficult when HLA alleles, especially DR and DQ, strongly co-occurred. A later genetic analysis associated a missense DCLRE1C variant with V-gene and J-gene trimming of TCR beta chains, and an independent cohort replicated the association. The cohort was sequenced for TCR beta chains only, and without alpha or paired-chain data the features that could be detected were limited. In a later analysis, 15,000 to 20,000 TCR beta sequences were associated with specific HLA alleles at a false discovery rate of 0.05. In a later analysis, TCR association rates were found to vary across HLA loci, with the most associated TCRs seen for DRB1 alleles and the fewest for HLA-C alleles. The presence/absence analyses assumed that sequencing depth was roughly uniform across donors, and that assumption may not be true. According to the authors, the approach could potentially be generalized to other disease states and immunological phenotypes. The classifier was reported to diagnose cytomegalovirus status with high specificity and sensitivity in both the original cohort and the validation cohort.

The cohort was made up of roughly 670 healthy bone marrow donors. All cohort members were sampled while nominally healthy, although unrecorded immune exposures were likely present. The donor was CMV seropositive and belonged to the group of a few hundred seropositive cohort members. Each donor provided a peripheral blood sample, and peripheral blood mononuclear cells were used for TCR beta sequencing. Genomic DNA extraction from the blood cell samples was performed with the Qiagen DNeasy Blood Extraction Kit. This clone was seen a few times. It has no known antigen specificity. Qualities for individual bases were not recorded, and no much larger clone is one base off. Libraries came from the immunoSEQ multiplex PCR assay. The multiplex PCR relied on a mix of 60 forward primers for TCR Vbeta segments and 13 reverse primers for TCR Jbeta segments. A multiplex PCR assay on genomic DNA amplified the CDR3 region of rearranged TCR beta genes. On the Illumina HiSeq System, the amplified TCR beta libraries were sequenced as 87-base-pair reads. Under the source paper's analysis protocol: A later analysis counted 65 million to 90 million unique TCR beta chains across the 600 to 850 repertoires, and around 9.9 million of these chains were shared by at least two donors. To remove PCR and sequencing errors, raw reads were error-corrected and collapsed into unique sequences using a nearest-neighbor algorithm that merged closely related sequences. To assign V, D and J gene segments, CDR3 sequences were aligned to IMGT reference sequences. For a sequence to be retained, a match of at least six nucleotides to both a V gene segment and a J gene segment was required. A rearrangement counted as productive if the CDR3 had no stop codons and remained in frame with V and J, and every other rearrangement counted as non-productive. CDR3 was defined according to IMGT convention as the region running from the second conserved V-encoded cysteine to the conserved J-encoded phenylalanine. Sequences without an unambiguous match to a single V gene segment were excluded from the earlier analysis of about 600 of the donors. An earlier analysis of some 500 of the donors classified V segments as functional when productive rearrangements were above 56.7% and as segregating when the standard deviation between donors was above 5%. A statistical classification framework was built to diagnose cytomegalovirus status from the catalog of TCR beta chain sequences. In a later analysis, V and J genes were assigned by comparing TCR nucleotide sequences against IMGT/GENE-DB human TR gene sequences. The TCRdist pipeline was used in a later analysis to assign CDR3 sequences and most-parsimonious VDJ recombination scenarios. In a later analysis, each TCR beta chain was defined by its CDR3 amino acid sequence together with its V-gene family, and reads without a unique V-gene family were excluded. To address suspected cross-contamination and a sequencing artifact, a later analysis removed around 600 highly shared, low-generation-probability nucleotide sequences. A later analysis calculated a clonal expansion index for each public chain from normalized within-repertoire ranks of inferred template counts. In a later analysis, generation probabilities were computed using a VDJ recombination model fitted to out-of-frame rearrangements, and the results were checked against IGoR. In a later analysis, TCR-TCR, TCR-HLA and TCR-CMV co-occurrence was scored with hypergeometric tests, and a repertoire-size bias correction was applied to TCR pairs. In a later analysis, false discovery rates were estimated by permuting HLA or CMV assignments 20 times. In a later analysis, co-occurring TCRs were grouped using DBSCAN, with TCRdist sequence similarity added in when clustering inside HLA-allele-positive subsets. Co-occurrence clustering excluded repertoires with fewer than 30,000 or more than 120,000 public chains, plus five with anomalous nucleotide sharing. Drawn from immuneACCESS, this table holds only the in-frame rearrangements with V and J called that TCRdb kept. Clones are partly lost; checked studies trace under half to an unresolved V gene and leave the rest unexplained. V, J and clone size reflect that table, while D and trimming were determined from the DNA. The sample yields 150,000 to 200,000 clones; roughly 85% were counted once. 7.5% to 10% of the sample is held by the ten biggest clonotypes.

This receptor was obtained from a man aged 18 to 30 in good health and CMV-seropositive. The sample comprised PBMCs.

The encoded CDR3 is CASSSGLAVYEQYF. The sequence in DNA is TGTGCCAGCAGTTCCGGACTAGCGGTCTACGAGCAGTACTTC. The sequence is built from TRBV27 and TRBJ2-7, and 10 junction bases match TRBD2. The CDR3 measures 14 amino acids from cysteine to phenylalanine. Only the CDR3 part of the read is kept: 42 bases, read in frame from the first base. CDR1 and CDR2 are read off the germline V gene (reference sequence) as MNHEY and SMNVEV. Unmatched junction bases come to 3, with V trimmed by 4 bases and J by 3 bases.